Listed below are T cell receptor beta chains from one sample, sequenced in a study of naive and memory T cell subsets. Each CDR3 protein gets one entry after TCRdb re-called the UMI-ligation and nested PCR reads with MiXCR. There are 6,500 to 9,500 distinct CDR3 sequences in the sample; approximately 26% occur only once, and around three fifths lies in the top ten. The sequenced material came from CD8+ TEMRA cells from blood. The receptors were sampled from a human donor in good health. Each CDR3 is given with its conserved first and last residue. A D gene is named only where the DNA matches it firmly. Not every row has a clone size; where given, it reads once, few, many or a size class.

D gene	V gene	J gene	clone size	CDR3 protein	CDR3 DNA
NA	TRBV19	TRBJ1-1	few	CASRRSRVNTEAFF	TGTGCCAGTAGGCGGTCTCGGGTGAACACTGAAGCTTTCTTT
NA	TRBV21-1	TRBJ1-2	NA	CASSKRGRDSNTF	TGTGCCAGCAGCAAAAGGGGACGTGACAGCAACACCTTC
TRBD2	TRBV12-3/TRBV12-4	TRBJ2-5	few	CASRTLAGEETQYF	TGTGCCAGCAGGACACTAGCGGGAGAAGAGACCCAGTACTTC
TRBD1	TRBV4-3	TRBJ2-1	once	CASSQEWDRSADEQFF	TGCGCCAGCAGCCAAGAATGGGACAGGTCGGCCGATGAGCAGTTCTTC
TRBD2	TRBV12-3/TRBV12-4	TRBJ2-1	few	CASSLSGSSKWFF	TGTGCCAGCAGTCTTAGCGGGAGCTCCAAGTGGTTCTTC
NA	TRBV7-9	TRBJ2-3	NA	CASSLRLGSTDTQYF	TGTGCCAGCAGCTTAAGGCTAGGGAGCACAGATACGCAGTATTTT
NA	TRBV2	TRBJ2-4	NA	CASSPLIAKNIQYF	TGTGCCAGCAGCCCACTCATAGCCAAAAACATTCAGTACTTC
NA	TRBV12-3/TRBV12-4	TRBJ2-7	many	CASSSWLADPYEQYF	TGTGCCAGCAGCAGTTGGCTAGCAGACCCTTACGAGCAGTACTTC
NA	TRBV20-1	TRBJ1-3	NA	CSARENSGNTIYF	TGCAGTGCTAGGGAGAACTCTGGAAACACCATATATTTT
NA	TRBV4-3	TRBJ2-1	few	CASSDTGYHEQFF	TGCGCCAGCAGTGATACAGGGTACCATGAGCAGTTCTTC
NA	TRBV10-2	TRBJ1-2	NA	CASAGDPLYGYTF	TGCGCCAGCGCGGGGGACCCCCTCTATGGCTACACCTTC
NA	TRBV7-8	TRBJ1-6	few	CASSLRTDAYNSPLHF	TGTGCCAGCAGCTTACGGACAGACGCTTATAATTCACCCCTCCACTTT
NA	TRBV7-9	TRBJ1-3	NA	CASSLDGRSGNTIYF	TGTGCCAGCAGCCTGGACGGACGCTCTGGAAACACCATATATTTT
NA	TRBV6-1	TRBJ2-1	few	CASIYGYNEQFF	TGTGCCAGCATTTACGGGTACAATGAGCAGTTCTTC
NA	TRBV10-3	TRBJ1-1	NA	CAARSPDMNTEAFF	TGTGCCGCCCGGTCTCCGGACATGAACACTGAAGCTTTCTTT
TRBD2	TRBV25-1	TRBJ2-2	NA	CASVSERGDGELFF	TGTGCCAGTGTGTCGGAGCGGGGGGACGGGGAGCTGTTTTTT
TRBD2	TRBV4-3	TRBJ2-3	NA	CASSQRSGGSTDTQYF	TGCGCCAGCAGCCAACGTAGCGGGGGATCCACAGATACGCAGTATTTT
TRBD2	TRBV7-2	TRBJ2-3	NA	CASSGTSGGTTDTQYF	TGTGCCAGCAGCGGAACTAGCGGGGGGACCACAGATACGCAGTATTTT
TRBD2	TRBV5-6	TRBJ2-1	NA	CASSIGLAGGEQFF	TGTGCCAGCAGCATAGGACTAGCGGGAGGTGAGCAGTTCTTC
NA	TRBV24-1	TRBJ2-3	few	CATSVFDEHTDTQYF	TGTGCCACCAGTGTTTTTGACGAGCACACAGATACGCAGTATTTT
NA	TRBV7-6	TRBJ1-3	NA	CASSRWASSGNTIYF	TGTGCCAGCAGCCGTTGGGCGAGCTCTGGAAACACCATATATTTT
TRBD1	TRBV7-9	TRBJ1-4	NA	CASSPGGQGISEKLFF	TGTGCCAGCAGCCCCGGCGGACAGGGAATTTCGGAAAAACTGTTTTTT
NA	TRBV7-2	TRBJ1-1	medium-sized	CASSLQGGEAFF	TGTGCCAGCAGCTTGCAGGGCGGGGAAGCTTTCTTT
TRBD2	TRBV7-8	TRBJ2-7	NA	CASSPPGLHIYEQYF	TGTGCCAGCAGCCCCCCGGGACTACACATATACGAGCAGTACTTC
TRBD2	TRBV29-1	TRBJ2-1	medium-sized	CSALSGTRALGEQFF	TGCAGCGCTTTATCCGGGACTAGGGCCTTAGGGGAGCAGTTCTTC
NA	TRBV4-2	TRBJ2-1	few	CASSQDRGIGYNEQFF	TGTGCCAGCAGCCAAGATAGAGGGATTGGATACAATGAGCAGTTCTTC
NA	TRBV10-3	TRBJ2-7	few	CAIKRDDSYEQYF	TGTGCCATCAAACGGGACGACTCCTACGAGCAGTACTTC
NA	TRBV9	TRBJ1-1	few	CASTEGGISNTEAFF	TGTGCCAGCACGGAGGGGGGGATTTCGAACACTGAAGCTTTCTTT
TRBD2	TRBV11-2	TRBJ2-5	few	CASSFGGSETQYF	TGTGCCAGCAGCTTCGGGGGGTCGGAGACCCAGTACTTC
NA	TRBV3-1	TRBJ2-2	many	CASSQEIDGTSRGELFF	TGTGCCAGCAGCCAAGAAATCGACGGGACGTCTCGCGGGGAGCTGTTTTTT
NA	TRBV6-2/TRBV6-3	TRBJ1-5	once	CASSYQGDQPQHF	TGTGCCAGCAGTTACCAAGGGGATCAGCCCCAGCATTTT
NA	TRBV12-3/TRBV12-4	TRBJ2-7	NA	CASSLADDSYEQYF	TGTGCCAGCAGTTTGGCCGACGACTCCTACGAGCAGTACTTC
NA	TRBV4-3	TRBJ1-1	NA	CASSQNADSGTEAFF	TGCGCCAGCAGCCAAAATGCCGACTCGGGAACTGAAGCTTTCTTT
NA	TRBV29-1	TRBJ2-7	few	CSVEGNNYEQYF	TGCAGCGTTGAGGGGAACAATTACGAGCAGTACTTC
NA	TRBV24-1	TRBJ2-2	NA	CATSDLRSGTGELFF	TGTGCCACCAGTGATTTACGGTCAGGGACCGGGGAGCTGTTTTTT
NA	TRBV4-3	TRBJ2-7	large	CASSQERDYEQYF	TGCGCCAGCAGCCAAGAACGGGATTACGAGCAGTACTTC
NA	TRBV12-3/TRBV12-4	TRBJ1-1	NA	CASSLDGGGTEAF	TGTGCCAGCAGTTTGGACGGGGGCGGGACTGAAGCTTTC